One sample yielded the 30 T cell receptor beta chains listed below, sequenced in a study of cytomegalovirus exposure and HLA in healthy donors. With 60 Vbeta and 13 Jbeta primers, the PCR was carried out. Here immunoSEQ multiplex PCR was the method, and the copy in TCRdb shows in-frame clones only, minus some. This repertoire shows around 160,000 clones, 60% to 80% found once; its top ten account for 4.7%. Material: PBMCs. The receptors were sampled from a man between 18 and 35 years old in good health and CMV-seropositive.

This chain joins TRBV6-1 and TRBJ2-1; 9 positions match TRBD2. V lost 5 bases, J lost 4 bases, and 6 bases stayed unmatched. Germline assignment: CDR1 MNHNS and CDR2 SASEGT. CDR3 size: 15 residues. CDR3: CASSPLAGDYNEQFF. The CDR3 coding sequence is TGTGCCAGCAGTCCGTTAGCGGGGGATTACAATGAGCAGTTCTTC.

The chain is built from TRBV5-1 and TRBJ2-1; TRBD1 matches at 8 bases. Germline lookup yields CDR1 SGHRS and CDR2 YFSETQ. CDR3 size: 13 residues. V lost 6 bases, J lost 5 bases, and 4 bases stayed unmatched. In DNA, the CDR3 is TGCGCCAGCACCCTGGACAGGGACAATGAGCAGTTCTTC. As protein: CASTLDRDNEQFF.

The CDR3 nucleotides are TGTGCCAGCAGTTACGTAACAGGGGATACTGAAGCTTTCTTT. This translates into CASSYVTGDTEAFF. The rearrangement links TRBV6-5 to TRBJ1-1, with TRBD1 matching over 7 bases. Germline values: CDR1 MNHEY, CDR2 SVGAGI. V was pared by 2 bases and J by 5 bases, with 5 bases of the junction left unmatched. The CDR3 extends over 14 amino acids.

This clone was detected a few times. This sample also contains other DNA sequences that code for the same CDR3. This chain links TRBV27 with TRBJ2-5; perhaps TRBD1 as D (7 bases). V shed 3 bases and J shed 4 bases, with 12 bases lying between them. The CDR3 is 14 residues long. Germline CDR1 and CDR2: MNHEY and SMNVEV (reference sequence). CDR3: CASSFRQGGETQYF. DNA of the CDR3: TGTGCCAGCAGTTTTCGACAGGGAGGAGAGACCCAGTACTTC.

This chain connects TRBV19 to TRBJ1-5; TRBD1 is a possible D gene (6 bases). Germline assignment: CDR1 LNHDA and CDR2 SQIVND (reference sequence). The CDR3 spans 14 residues. Trimming took off 7 bases at V and 3 bases at J, with 13 bases between the two ends. The CDR3, as DNA: TGTGCCAGTACCTTAGGGGGGGTCAATCAGCCCCAGCATTTT. It specifies CASTLGGVNQPQHF.

The V call is TRBV6-1, the J call TRBJ2-5, with 9 nucleotides matching TRBD2. The CDR3 totals 15 residues. With V trimmed by 2 bases and J by 2 bases, 3 bases remained unmatched. Germline V gene data show CDR1 as MNHNS and CDR2 as SASEGT. CDR3 protein: CASSEIAGVQETQYF. CDR3 DNA sequence: TGTGCCAGCAGTGAAATAGCGGGAGTTCAAGAGACCCAGTACTTC.

The sample holds a few counts of this clone. The CDR3 DNA sequence: TGCGCCAGCAGAGGGACTAGCGGGAGGGCCTACGAGCAGTACGTC. As protein: CASRGTSGRAYEQYV. This sequence joins TRBV10-1 and TRBJ2-7, with 16 bases that match TRBD2. The CDR3 covers 15 residues. Germline V gene sequence: CDR1 WNHNN, CDR2 SYGVQD (reference sequence). The V and J ends lost 6 bases and 2 bases, in that order; junction bases with no gene match: 1.

The sample holds one count of this clone. This rearrangement joins TRBV5-1 to TRBJ1-2; 7 bases fit TRBD1. Germline CDR1 reads SGHRS; CDR2 reads YFSETQ. V was pared by 0 bases and J by 4 bases, with 12 bases of the junction left unmatched. The CDR3 length is 17 residues. The CDR3 loop is CASSLDLGQETFYGYTF. DNA of the CDR3: TGCGCCAGCAGCTTGGATCTCGGACAGGAGACTTTCTATGGCTACACCTTC.

The CDR3 DNA is TGTGCCAGCAGATGGGGGGGGAACACTGAAGCTTTCTTT. It yields the protein CASRWGGNTEAFF. The rearrangement joins TRBV5-4 to TRBJ1-1, with D possibly being TRBD1 (5 bases). V was clipped by 5 bases and J by 1 base, with 9 bases between them. The CDR3 totals 13 residues. Germline assignment: CDR1 SGHNT and CDR2 YYREEE (reference sequence).

V and J are TRBV5-1 and TRBJ2-4; 9 nucleotides agree with TRBD1. In germline, CDR1 is SGHRS, CDR2 YFSETQ. This CDR3 contains 18 residues. Unmatched junction bases numbered 13, after V lost 3 bases and J lost 3 bases. This CDR3 reads CASSSDRGSPGGKNIQYF. CDR3 DNA: TGCGCCAGCAGCTCGGACAGGGGCTCGCCGGGGGGCAAAAACATTCAGTACTTC.

The chain links TRBV6-5 to TRBJ1-1, with 7 bases fitting TRBD1. Germline trimming cut 4 bases from V and 4 bases from J; bases unmatched to any gene: 6. CDR3 length: 14 residues. Germline V gene data show CDR1 as MNHEY and CDR2 as SVGAGI. The CDR3 region has the DNA TGTGCCAGCAGTTTTCTACAGGGGAGCACTGAAGCTTTCTTT. Its protein is CASSFLQGSTEAFF.

The chain carries TRBV7-9 and TRBJ1-2; D unclear. From germline, CDR1 is SEHNR and CDR2 FQNEAQ (reference sequence). Trimming took 1 base from V and 3 from J, leaving 9 bases between them. CDR3 length: 14 amino acids. CDR3 sequence: CASSLVELHYGYTF. Written as DNA, the CDR3 is TGTGCCAGCAGCTTAGTCGAGCTTCACTATGGCTACACCTTC.

This clone occurred once. The rearrangement uses TRBV7-9 and TRBJ2-1; a weak D match, TRBD1 (6 bases). CDR3 length equals 15 residues. Per the germline V gene, CDR1 is SEHNR and CDR2 is FQNEAQ (reference sequence). Trimming took 3 bases from V and 4 from J, leaving 13 bases between them. CDR3 sequence: CASSLEGQGYNEQFF. CDR3 coding DNA: TGTGCCAGCAGCTTGGAAGGCCAGGGGTACAATGAGCAGTTCTTC.

This chain joins TRBV30 and TRBJ2-5, with a weak D call TRBD2 (5 bases). The CDR3 contains 14 residues. Germline V gene data show CDR1 as GTSNPN and CDR2 as SVGIG (reference sequence). V was trimmed by 3 bases and J by 5 bases, leaving 16 bases between them. The CDR3 is CAWSGLGGRETQYF. In DNA, the CDR3 is TGTGCCTGGAGCGGACTCGGTGGACGCGAGACCCAGTACTTC.

This chain connects TRBV18 to TRBJ1-5, with 7 positions matching TRBD1. Germline CDR1 KGHSH, CDR2 LQKENI. This CDR3 is built from 17 residues. V dropped 3 bases and J dropped 5; count of bases not matched to a gene: 13. The CDR3 DNA reads as TGTGCCAGCTCACCCGGGCGGTTCACAGGGGCCTATCAGCCCCAGCATTTT. Translated, it gives CASSPGRFTGAYQPQHF.

The genes are TRBV28 and TRBJ1-3; 8 nucleotides align to TRBD1. Germline values: CDR1 MDHEN, CDR2 SYDVKM. The CDR3 consists of 15 residues. J gave up 3 bases and V 6 bases, and 7 bases lay outside the gene matches. CDR3 bases: TGTGCCAGCAGATCAGGGGGCGTAGGTGGAAACACCATATATTTT. This translates into CASRSGGVGGNTIYF.

The chain joins TRBV28 to TRBJ2-7, with TRBD2 matching over 10 bases. The CDR3 is made up of 15 amino acids. With 6 bases clipped from V and 5 bases from J, the junction kept 10 bases outside the gene matches. The germline gives CDR1 MDHEN, CDR2 SYDVKM. The CDR3 nucleotides are TGTGCCAGCAGCCTTACTAGCGGGAATCTCGACGAGCAGTACGTC. Its protein product is CASSLTSGNLDEQYV.

The J gene is TRBJ2-2, the V gene TRBV10-3, with TRBD1 identical over 8 bases. Losses at the gene ends were 6 bases for V and 0 bases for J; bases not matched to a gene: 0. This CDR3 is 14 amino acids long. Germline V gives CDR1 ENHRY, CDR2 SYGVKD. CDR3 sequence (DNA): TGTGCCATCAGGGGACAGGCGAACACCGGGGAGCTGTTTTTT. Translated: CAIRGQANTGELFF.

In this sample, this clone turned up a few times. This sequence joins TRBV5-4 and TRBJ1-2; 7 positions agree with TRBD1. The CDR3 has 15 residues. V dropped 4 bases and J dropped 2; count of bases not matched to a gene: 8. Germline CDR1 and CDR2: SGHNT and YYREEE (reference sequence). The CDR3 region has the DNA TGTGCCAGCAGCCAGGGACAGACAAGAAACTATGGCTACACCTTC. Protein: CASSQGQTRNYGYTF. The entire variable domain, with the rest obtained from reference TRBV5-4 and TRBJ1-2, is as follows: ETGVTQSPTHLIKTRGQQVTLRCSSQSGHNTVSWYQQALGQGPQFIFQYYREEENGRGNFPPRFSGLQFPNYSSELNVNALELDDSALYLCASSQGQTRNYGYTFGSGTRLTVV.

The CDR3 DNA reads as TGTGCCAGTATAGCGGGATTCAACACCGGGGAGCTGTTTTTT. Translation gives CASIAGFNTGELFF. The chain has TRBV19 and TRBJ2-2, with 8 bases lining up with TRBD2. Germline V gene sequence: CDR1 LNHDA, CDR2 SQIVND (reference sequence). V shed 7 bases and J 2 bases; nucleotides not matched to a gene: 3. CDR3 size: 14 residues.

A single count supports this clone. The chain links TRBV4-1 to TRBJ2-5; D not resolved. The CDR3 has 15 residues. Trimming removed 1 base at V and 6 bases at J, with 15 bases between. Germline V gives CDR1 MGHRA, CDR2 YSYEKL. For the CDR3, the DNA is TGCGCCAGCAGCCAAGTCTCCCCTATCGTAAAGACCCAGTACTTC. Amino acid sequence: CASSQVSPIVKTQYF.

This clone has just a few counts. The rearrangement links TRBV28 to TRBJ2-7; 7 nucleotides match TRBD1. Germline assignment: CDR1 MDHEN and CDR2 SYDVKM. The V and J ends lost 6 bases and 1 base, in that order; junction bases with no gene match: 15. The CDR3 is made up of 17 amino acids. The CDR3 reads CASSPTRGQIWSYEQYV. The CDR3 bases are TGTGCCAGCAGCCCGACCCGGGGACAGATCTGGTCCTACGAGCAGTACGTC.

This clone has just one count. CDR3: CASSFGRGQQNTEAFF. The CDR3 nucleotides are TGTGCCAGCAGCTTCGGCAGGGGCCAACAGAACACTGAAGCTTTCTTT. The J gene is TRBJ1-1, the V gene TRBV5-4, with a possible D match to TRBD1 (6 bases). Germline V gene lookup returns CDR1 SGHNT and CDR2 YYREEE (reference sequence). The CDR3 contains 16 residues. The V end was cut by 2 bases, the J end by 1 base, with 15 bases between. Together with reference TRBV5-4 and TRBJ1-1, the CDR3 gives the full variable domain: ETGVTQSPTHLIKTRGQQVTLRCSSQSGHNTVSWYQQALGQGPQFIFQYYREEENGRGNFPPRFSGLQFPNYSSELNVNALELDDSALYLCASSFGRGQQNTEAFFGQGTRLTVV.

The gene calls are TRBV18 and TRBJ1-1; maybe TRBD1 (6 bases). The CDR3 contains 16 residues. V was cut by 3 bases and J by 3 bases, with 17 bases left in between. Germline CDR1 and CDR2: KGHSH and LQKENI. DNA of the CDR3: TGTGCCAGCTCACCGCAATTAGGGGGTCGGGACACTGAAGCTTTCTTT. Protein product: CASSPQLGGRDTEAFF.

Turning to this clone: Other DNA sequences in the sample encode the same CDR3. This chain uses TRBV27 with TRBJ1-1, with 7 bases lining up with TRBD1. CDR1 and CDR2 (germline): MNHEY, SMNVEV (reference sequence). This CDR3 has 14 amino acids. J gave up 6 bases and V 4 bases, and 8 bases lay outside the gene matches. The DNA of the CDR3 is TGTGCCAGCAGTTCAGCCCAGGGGGAGGCTGAAGCTTTCTTT. Its protein is CASSSAQGEAEAFF.

This sequence joins TRBV30 and TRBJ2-3; D is ambiguous. Trimming took 2 bases from V and 3 from J, leaving 12 bases between them. The V gene's germline CDR1 is GTSNPN and CDR2 SVGIG (reference sequence). This CDR3 spans 14 amino acids. The CDR3 coding sequence is TGTGCCTGGAGTTCAGGTACTGGGACAGATACGCAGTATTTT. Its protein is CAWSSGTGTDTQYF. Full variable domain (rest looked up from reference TRBV30 and TRBJ2-3): SQTIHQWPATLVQPVGSPLSLECTVEGTSNPNLYWYRQAAGRGLQLLFYSVGIGQISSEVPQNLSASRPQDRQFILSSKKLLLSDSGFYLCAWSSGTGTDTQYFGPGTRLTVL.

The chain joins TRBV7-2 to TRBJ2-5, with TRBD1 matching 10 bases. V shed 5 bases and J 5 bases; nucleotides not matched to a gene: 2. Germline V gene data show CDR1 as SGHTA and CDR2 as FQGNSA. The CDR3 contains 13 residues. In DNA form, the CDR3 reads TGTGCCAGCAGCCGGACAGGGGGGGAGACCCAGTACTTC. It codes for CASSRTGGETQYF. Full variable domain (rest looked up from reference TRBV7-2 and TRBJ2-5): GAGVSQSPSNKVTEKGKDVELRCDPISGHTALYWYRQSLGQGLEFLIYFQGNSAPDKSGLPSDRFSAERTGGSVSTLTIQRTQQEDSAVYLCASSRTGGETQYFGPGTRLLVL.

This sequence joins TRBV25-1 and TRBJ1-2; maybe TRBD1 (5 bases). The CDR3 runs to 15 residues. Per the germline V gene, CDR1 is MGHDK and CDR2 is SYGVNS. With 0 bases removed from V and 1 base from J, the gap between germline ends came to 9 bases. CDR3 protein: CASSEYIQVNYGYTF. The CDR3 coding sequence is TGTGCCAGCAGTGAATATATACAGGTTAACTATGGCTACACCTTC.

Written as DNA, the CDR3 is TGTGCCAGCCGCCGAGGACTAGCGGGAGTCACAGATACGCAGTATTTT. It is translated as CASRRGLAGVTDTQYF. The V gene is TRBV7-2, the J gene TRBJ2-3, with 13 bases matching TRBD2. This CDR3 comprises 16 residues. The V and J ends lost 8 bases and 2 bases, in that order; junction bases with no gene match: 7. Looked up from germline, CDR1 is SGHTA and CDR2 is FQGNSA.

CDR3 amino acids: CASSKAQGDNEKLFF. In nucleotides, the CDR3 is TGTGCCAGCAGCAAGGCACAGGGGGACAATGAAAAACTGTTTTTT. The rearrangement uses TRBV2 and TRBJ1-4; 8 positions agree with TRBD1. With 6 bases clipped from V and 5 bases from J, the junction kept 8 bases outside the gene matches. This CDR3 has 15 amino acids. Germline CDR1 SNHLY, CDR2 FYNNEI.